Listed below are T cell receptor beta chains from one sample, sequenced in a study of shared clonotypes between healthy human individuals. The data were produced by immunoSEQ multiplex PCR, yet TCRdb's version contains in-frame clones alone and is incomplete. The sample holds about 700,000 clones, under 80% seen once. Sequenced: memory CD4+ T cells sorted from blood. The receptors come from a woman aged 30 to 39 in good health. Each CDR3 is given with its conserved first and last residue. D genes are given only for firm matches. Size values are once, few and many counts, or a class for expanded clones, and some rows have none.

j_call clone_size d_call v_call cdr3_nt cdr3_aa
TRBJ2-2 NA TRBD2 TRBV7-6 TGTGCCAGCAGCCAAGATAGCGGGTACCTGAACACCGGGGAGCTGTTTTTT CASSQDSGYLNTGELFF
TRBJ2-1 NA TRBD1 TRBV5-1 TGCGCCAGCAGCTTCGGGACAGAGCTCAATGAGCAGTTCTTC CASSFGTELNEQFF
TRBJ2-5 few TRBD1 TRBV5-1 TGCGCCAGCAGCCCTGACAGGGTGAGCGGCGGGACCCAGTACTTC CASSPDRVSGGTQYF
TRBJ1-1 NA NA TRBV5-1 TGCGCCAGCAGCTGGATGCGGGAAGGAACTGAAGCTTTCTTT CASSWMREGTEAFF
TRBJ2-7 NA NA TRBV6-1 TGTGCCAGCAGCCCCGGGGCCTGGACAGTGGGCGAGCAGTACTTC CASSPGAWTVGEQYF
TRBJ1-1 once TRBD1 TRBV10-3 TGTGCCATCAGTGAACAGGGGGACAACACTGAAGCTTTCTTT CAISEQGDNTEAFF
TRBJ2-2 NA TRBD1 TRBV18 TGTGCCAGCTCTTCGGGACAGGGCGACACCGGGGAGCTGTTTTTT CASSSGQGDTGELFF
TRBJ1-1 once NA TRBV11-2 TGTGCCAGCAGCTTAGGCATTGGCAACACTGAAGCTTTCTTT CASSLGIGNTEAFF
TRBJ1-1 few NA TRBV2 TGTGCCAGCAGTGGGGACACCCATAGGGCTGAAGCTTTCTTT CASSGDTHRAEAFF
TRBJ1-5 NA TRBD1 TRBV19 TGTGCCAGTGGGATACAGGGGCCTCAGCCCCAGCATTTT CASGIQGPQPQHF
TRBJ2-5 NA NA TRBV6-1 TGTGCCAGCAGCCAGACTAGTTGGGAGACCCAGTACTTC CASSQTSWETQYF
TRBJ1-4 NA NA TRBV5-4 TGTGCCAGCAGCTTAACAGGGCATAATGAAAAACTGTTTTTT CASSLTGHNEKLFF
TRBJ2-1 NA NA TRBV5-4 TGTGCCAGCGGAGGCAAGGGGGGCTACAATGAGCAGTTCTTC CASGGKGGYNEQFF
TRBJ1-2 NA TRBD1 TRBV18 TGTGCCAGCTCCCAGGACAGGGTCGTGGGGGCCTATGGCTACACCTTC CASSQDRVVGAYGYTF
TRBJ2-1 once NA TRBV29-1 TGCAGCGTGAGGGAGGGGGTATACAATGAGCAGTTCTTC CSVREGVYNEQFF
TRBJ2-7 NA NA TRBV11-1 TGTGCCAGCAGCCCCACCCTCTACGAGCAGTACTTC CASSPTLYEQYF
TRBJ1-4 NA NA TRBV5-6 TGTGCCAGCAGCTTGTACGGGATTGCAACTAATGAAAAACTGTTTTTT CASSLYGIATNEKLFF
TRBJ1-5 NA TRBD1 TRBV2 TGTGCCAGCAAACAGGGGGCGCGGAGGCAGCCCCAGCATTTT CASKQGARRQPQHF
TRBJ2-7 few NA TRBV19 TGTGCCAGTAGTCTAGGATTGAAGGGCGAGCAGTACTTC CASSLGLKGEQYF
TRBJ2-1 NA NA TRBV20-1 TGCAGTGCTCCCTCCTACAATGAGCAGTTCTTC CSAPSYNEQFF
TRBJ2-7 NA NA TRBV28 TGTGCCAGCAGTCCCCCCTCCTACGAGCAGTACTTC CASSPPSYEQYF
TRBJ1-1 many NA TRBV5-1 TGCGCCAGCAGCTTTGACACGAACACTGAAGCTTTCTTT CASSFDTNTEAFF
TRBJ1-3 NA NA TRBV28 TGTGCCAGCAGCGACGGGTGGGCCCGAGGTTACACCATATATTTT CASSDGWARGYTIYF
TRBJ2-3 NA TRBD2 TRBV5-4 TGTGCCAGCAGCAGCGGACTAGCCCAAGGGGCAGATACGCAGTATTTT CASSSGLAQGADTQYF
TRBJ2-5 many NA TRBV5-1 TGCGCCAGCAGCTTTGGCTATCAGGTGGAGACCCAGTACTTC CASSFGYQVETQYF
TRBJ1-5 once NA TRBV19 TGTGCCAGTAGTATTTACGCGGGCAATCAGCCCCAGCATTTT CASSIYAGNQPQHF
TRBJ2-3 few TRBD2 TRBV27 TGTGCCAGCAGGTCTCAGCGGGACACAGATACGCAGTATTTT CASRSQRDTDTQYF
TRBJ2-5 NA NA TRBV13 TGTGCCACCTTTTCCTCAGGGGCGCGAGAGACCCAGTACTTC CATFSSGARETQYF
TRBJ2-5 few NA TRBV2 TGTGCCCAAGGGGATGAACAGCAAGAGACCCAGTACTTC CAQGDEQQETQYF
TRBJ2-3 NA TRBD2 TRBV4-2 TGTGCCAGCAGCCAGCGACTAGCGGGAAATGCAGATACGCAGTATTTT CASSQRLAGNADTQYF
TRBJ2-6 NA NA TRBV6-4 TGTGCCAGCAGTGACTCGACAAACTCTGGGGCCAACGTCCTGACTTTC CASSDSTNSGANVLTF
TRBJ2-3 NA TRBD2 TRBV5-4 TGTGCCAGCAGCATACCGGGACTAGCGAATACGCAGTATTTT CASSIPGLANTQYF
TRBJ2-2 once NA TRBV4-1 TGCGCCAGCAGCCACTACACCGGGGAGCTGTTTTTT CASSHYTGELFF
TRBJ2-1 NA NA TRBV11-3 TGTGCCAGCAGCTTAGGACTGGCATCCTACAATGAGCAGTTCTTC CASSLGLASYNEQFF
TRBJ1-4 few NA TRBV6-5 TGTGCCAGCAGTTACCAGCGGTGGGGTTATGAAAAACTGTTTTTT CASSYQRWGYEKLFF
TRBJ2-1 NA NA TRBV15 TGTGCCACCAGCAGAGATAACCCGGGGTACAATGAGCAGTTCTTC CATSRDNPGYNEQFF
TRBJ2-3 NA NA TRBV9 TGTGCCAGCAGCGTAAGGGCAGGCACAGATACGCAGTATTTT CASSVRAGTDTQYF
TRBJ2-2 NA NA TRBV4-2 TGTGCCAGCAGGGAACTTGGCGGGGAGCTGTTTTTT CASRELGGELFF
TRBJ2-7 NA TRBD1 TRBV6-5 TGTGCCAGCAGTAAGGACAGGGTTTCCTACGAGCAGTACTTC CASSKDRVSYEQYF
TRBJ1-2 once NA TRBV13 TGTGCCAGCAGTTTAGGACGTCCGGGCTACACCTTC CASSLGRPGYTF
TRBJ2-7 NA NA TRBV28 TGTGCCAGCAGTCTTAGGGGGACGCGGGGACGGTCTTACGAGCAGTACTTC CASSLRGTRGRSYEQYF
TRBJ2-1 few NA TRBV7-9 TGTGCCAGCAGCGGGATGAGCTCCTACAATGAGCAGTTCTTC CASSGMSSYNEQFF
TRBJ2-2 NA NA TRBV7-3 TGTGCCAGCAGCTTAGACAGTGCCGGGACCGGGGAGCTGTTTTTT CASSLDSAGTGELFF
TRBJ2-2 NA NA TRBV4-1 TGCGCCAGCAGCCAGGGTAGGCTACTCACCGGGGAGCTGTTTTTT CASSQGRLLTGELFF
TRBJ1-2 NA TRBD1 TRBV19 TGTGCCAGTACTCGGGACAGGGACACCTATGGCTACACCTTC CASTRDRDTYGYTF
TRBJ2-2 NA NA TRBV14 TGTGCCAGCAGCCTTAACACCGGGGAGCTGTTTTTT CASSLNTGELFF